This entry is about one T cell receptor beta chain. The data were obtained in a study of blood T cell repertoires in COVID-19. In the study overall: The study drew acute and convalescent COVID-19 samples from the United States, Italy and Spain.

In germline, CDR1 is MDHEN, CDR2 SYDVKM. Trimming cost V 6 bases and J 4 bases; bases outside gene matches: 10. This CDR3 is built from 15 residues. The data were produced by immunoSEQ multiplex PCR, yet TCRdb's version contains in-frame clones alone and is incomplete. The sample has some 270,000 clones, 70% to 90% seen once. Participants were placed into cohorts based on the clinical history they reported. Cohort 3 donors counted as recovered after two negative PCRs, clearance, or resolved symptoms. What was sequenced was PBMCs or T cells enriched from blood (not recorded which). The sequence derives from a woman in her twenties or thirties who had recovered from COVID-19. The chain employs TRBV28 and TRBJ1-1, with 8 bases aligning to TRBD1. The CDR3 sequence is CASSQTGARSTEAFF. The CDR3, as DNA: TGTGCCAGCAGCCAGACAGGGGCGCGGAGCACTGAAGCTTTCTTT.